This TCR beta chain was sequenced in a study of shared clonotypes between healthy human individuals. Concerning this clone itself: What it binds is not known.

Trimming shortened V by 6 bases and J by 8 bases, and 19 bases separated the two germline ends. Germline V gene lookup returns CDR1 MNHEY and CDR2 SVGAGI. The CDR3 runs to 15 residues. Study-wide results and caveats: Naive subsets usually exceeded memory subsets in estimated richness.

The healthy adult donors were HIV-negative and reported no recent acute infections or vaccinations. Data came from immunoSEQ multiplex PCR; TCRdb stores just in-frame clones and leaves some out. The sample lists roughly 2.6 million clones; roughly nine tenths were seen once. The sequence came from a man younger than 35 in good health. The chain employs TRBV6-5 and TRBJ2-2; the D is unclear. The sequencing sample was made of naive CD4+ T cells sorted from blood. As for subset: CD45RA+ positively selected. CDR3 amino acids: CASRTEGISVGELFF. Here the CDR3 DNA reads TGTGCCAGCAGAACAGAAGGGATTTCGGTGGGGGAGCTGTTTTTT.